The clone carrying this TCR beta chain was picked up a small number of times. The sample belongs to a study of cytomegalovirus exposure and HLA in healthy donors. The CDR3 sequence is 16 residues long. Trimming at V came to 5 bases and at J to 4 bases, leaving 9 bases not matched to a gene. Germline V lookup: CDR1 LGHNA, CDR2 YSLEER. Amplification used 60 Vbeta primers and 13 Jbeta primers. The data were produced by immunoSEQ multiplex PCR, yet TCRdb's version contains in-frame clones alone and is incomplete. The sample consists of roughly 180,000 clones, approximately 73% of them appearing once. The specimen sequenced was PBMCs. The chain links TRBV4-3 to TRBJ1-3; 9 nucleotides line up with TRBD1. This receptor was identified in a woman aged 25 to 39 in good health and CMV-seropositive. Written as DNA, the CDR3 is TGCGCCAGCAGCACGATACAGGGGGCTACAGGAAACACCATATATTTT. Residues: CASSTIQGATGNTIYF.